This T cell receptor beta chain came from a study of T cells after yellow fever vaccination. TCRdb fed the 5' RACE reads into MiXCR, producing one record per CDR3 protein. This sample yields about 360,000 distinct CDR3 sequences, of which 6.2% are seen a single time; about 15% belongs to the top ten. The CDR3 is 17 amino acids. Germline V lookup: CDR1 MDHEN, CDR2 SYDVKM. V lost 8 bases, J lost 3 bases, and 14 bases stayed unmatched. The chain has TRBV28 and TRBJ2-5, with 11 nucleotides matching TRBD2. Sequenced here: PBMCs, sampled 5 days after the yellow fever booster vaccination. This TCR was recovered from a man aged 30 to 39 who received the YFV17D yellow fever vaccine. The CDR3 sequence: CASSRYYTSGREETQYF. CDR3 nucleotide sequence: TGTGCCAGCTCCCGTTACTATACTAGCGGGAGAGAAGAGACCCAGTACTTC.